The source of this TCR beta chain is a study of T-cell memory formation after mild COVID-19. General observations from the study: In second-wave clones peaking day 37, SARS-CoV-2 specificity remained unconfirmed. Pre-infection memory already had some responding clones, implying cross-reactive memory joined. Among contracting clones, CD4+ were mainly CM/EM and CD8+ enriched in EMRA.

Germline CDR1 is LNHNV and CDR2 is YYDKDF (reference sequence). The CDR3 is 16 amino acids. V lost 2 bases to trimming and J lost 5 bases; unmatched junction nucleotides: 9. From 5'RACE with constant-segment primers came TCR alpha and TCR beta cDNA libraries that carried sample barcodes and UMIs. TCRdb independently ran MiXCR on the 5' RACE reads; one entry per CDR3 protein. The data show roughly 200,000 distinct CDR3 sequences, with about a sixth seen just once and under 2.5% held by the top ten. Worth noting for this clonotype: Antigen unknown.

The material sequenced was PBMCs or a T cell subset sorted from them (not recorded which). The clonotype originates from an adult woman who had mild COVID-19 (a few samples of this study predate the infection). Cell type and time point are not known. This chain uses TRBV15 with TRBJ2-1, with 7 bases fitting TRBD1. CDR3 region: CATSRPYRGRDNEQFF. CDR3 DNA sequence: TGTGCCACCAGCAGACCCTACAGGGGACGGGACAATGAGCAGTTCTTC. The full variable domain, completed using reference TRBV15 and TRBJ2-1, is DAMVIQNPRYQVTQFGKPVTLSCSQTLNHNVMYWYQQKSSQAPKLLFHYYDKDFNNEADTPDNFQSRRPNTSFCFLDIRSPGLGDTAMYLCATSRPYRGRDNEQFFGPGTRLTVL.